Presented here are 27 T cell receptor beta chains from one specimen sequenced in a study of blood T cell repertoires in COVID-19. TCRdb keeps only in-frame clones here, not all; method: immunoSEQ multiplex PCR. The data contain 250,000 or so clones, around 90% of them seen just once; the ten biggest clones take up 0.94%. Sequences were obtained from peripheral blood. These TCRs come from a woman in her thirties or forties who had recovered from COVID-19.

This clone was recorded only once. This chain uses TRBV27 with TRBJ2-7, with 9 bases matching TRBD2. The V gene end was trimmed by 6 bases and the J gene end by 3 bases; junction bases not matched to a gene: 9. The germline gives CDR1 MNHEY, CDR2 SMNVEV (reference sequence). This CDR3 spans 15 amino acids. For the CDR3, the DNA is TGTGCCAGCAGGGGGGGACTAGCCTTCATCTACGAGCAGTACTTC. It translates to CASRGGLAFIYEQYF.

DNA for the CDR3: TGCGCCAGCAGCCCTATCGGACAGGGCGTTAATGAAAAACTGTTTTTT. As protein: CASSPIGQGVNEKLFF. V gene TRBV5-1 combines with J gene TRBJ1-4; 8 positions match TRBD1. Per germline, CDR1 SGHRS and CDR2 YFSETQ. Germline trimming cut 4 bases from V and 4 bases from J; bases unmatched to any gene: 9. The CDR3 is 16 amino acids. The full variable domain, its missing parts supplied by reference TRBV5-1 and TRBJ1-4, is KAGVTQTPRYLIKTRGQQVTLSCSPISGHRSVSWYQQTPGQGLQFLFEYFSETQRNKGNFPGRFSGRQFSNSRSEMNVSTLELGDSALYLCASSPIGQGVNEKLFFGSGTQLSVL.

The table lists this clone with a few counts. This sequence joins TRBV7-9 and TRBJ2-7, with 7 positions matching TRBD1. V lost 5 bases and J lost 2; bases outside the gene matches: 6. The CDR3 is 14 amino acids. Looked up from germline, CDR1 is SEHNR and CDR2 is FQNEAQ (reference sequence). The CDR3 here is CASSPTGETYEQYF. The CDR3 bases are TGTGCCAGCAGCCCCACAGGGGAAACCTACGAGCAGTACTTC.

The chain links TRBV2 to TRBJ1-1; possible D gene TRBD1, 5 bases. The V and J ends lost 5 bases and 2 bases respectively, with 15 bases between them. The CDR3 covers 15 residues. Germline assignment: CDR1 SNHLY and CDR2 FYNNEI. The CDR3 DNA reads TGTGCCAGCAGTCGAGCGACGGGGGGAAACACTGAAGCTTTCTTT. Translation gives CASSRATGGNTEAFF.

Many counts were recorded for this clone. The DNA for the CDR3 is TGTGCCAGCAGTTGGGGCAGCTATGGCTACACCTTC. Translation gives CASSWGSYGYTF. V usage is TRBV28 and J usage is TRBJ1-2; possibly TRBD1 for D (5 bases). Germline assignment: CDR1 MDHEN and CDR2 SYDVKM. The V end lost 4 bases, the J end lost 4 bases, and 7 bases lay between the germline ends. There are 12 residues in the CDR3.

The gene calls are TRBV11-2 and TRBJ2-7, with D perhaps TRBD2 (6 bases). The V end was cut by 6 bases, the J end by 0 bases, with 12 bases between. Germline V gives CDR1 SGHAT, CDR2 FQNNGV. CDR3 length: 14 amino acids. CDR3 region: CASRIGRDSYEQYF. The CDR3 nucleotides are TGTGCCAGCAGGATTGGGCGGGACTCCTACGAGCAGTACTTC. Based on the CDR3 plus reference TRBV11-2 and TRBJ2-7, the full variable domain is EAGVAQSPRYKIIEKRQSVAFWCNPISGHATLYWYQQILGQGPKLLIQFQNNGVVDDSQLPKDRFSAERLKGVDSTLKIQPAKLEDSAVYLCASRIGRDSYEQYFGPGTRLTVT.

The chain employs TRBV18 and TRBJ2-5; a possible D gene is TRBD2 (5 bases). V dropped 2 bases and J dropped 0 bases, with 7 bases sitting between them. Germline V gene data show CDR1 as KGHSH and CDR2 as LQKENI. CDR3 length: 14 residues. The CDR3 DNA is TGTGCCAGCTCACCAGCGGGTAACCAAGAGACCCAGTACTTC. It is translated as CASSPAGNQETQYF.

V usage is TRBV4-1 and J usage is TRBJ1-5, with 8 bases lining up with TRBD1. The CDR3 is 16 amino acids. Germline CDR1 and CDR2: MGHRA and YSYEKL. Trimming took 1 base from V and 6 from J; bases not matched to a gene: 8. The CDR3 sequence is CASSQAPGQVIQPQHF. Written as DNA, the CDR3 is TGCGCCAGCAGCCAAGCCCCGGGACAGGTAATTCAGCCCCAGCATTTT.

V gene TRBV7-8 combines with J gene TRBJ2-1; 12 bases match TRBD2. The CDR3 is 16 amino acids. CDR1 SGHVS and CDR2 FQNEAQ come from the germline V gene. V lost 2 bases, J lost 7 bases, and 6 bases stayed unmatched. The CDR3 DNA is TGTGCCAGCAGCTTAACTAGCGGGAGGCCACTAAATGAGCAGTTCTTC. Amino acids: CASSLTSGRPLNEQFF.

CDR3 sequence (DNA): TGTGCCAGCAGCCGGCTGGGGTTAGGGGCAAACACCGGGGAGCTGTTTTTT. This sequence encodes CASSRLGLGANTGELFF. The rearrangement links TRBV7-3 to TRBJ2-2, with TRBD1 as a possible D gene (5 bases). Germline CDR1 and CDR2: SGHTA and FQGTGA. The CDR3 has 17 residues. Trimming took off 5 bases at V and 2 bases at J, with 18 bases between the two ends.

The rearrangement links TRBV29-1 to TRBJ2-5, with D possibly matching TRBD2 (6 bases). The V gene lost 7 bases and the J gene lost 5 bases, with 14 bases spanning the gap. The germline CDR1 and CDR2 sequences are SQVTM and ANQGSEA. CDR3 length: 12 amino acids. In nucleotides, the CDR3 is TGCAGCGCCGAAGGAGGGTGGGAGACCCAGTACTTC. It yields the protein CSAEGGWETQYF.

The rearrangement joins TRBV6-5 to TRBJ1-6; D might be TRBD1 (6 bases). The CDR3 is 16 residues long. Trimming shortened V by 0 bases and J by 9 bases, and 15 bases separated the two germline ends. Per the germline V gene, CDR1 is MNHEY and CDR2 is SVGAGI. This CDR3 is CASSYSIGQMTSPLHF. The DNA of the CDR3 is TGTGCCAGCAGTTACTCGATTGGACAGATGACTTCACCCCTCCACTTT.

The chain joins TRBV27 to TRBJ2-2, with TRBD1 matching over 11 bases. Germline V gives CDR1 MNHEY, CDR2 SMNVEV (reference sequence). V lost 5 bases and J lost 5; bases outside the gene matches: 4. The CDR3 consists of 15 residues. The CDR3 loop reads CASSNRDRGTGELFF. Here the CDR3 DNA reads TGTGCCAGCAGTAACAGGGACAGGGGGACCGGGGAGCTGTTTTTT.

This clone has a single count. The CDR3 region has the DNA TGTGCCAGCAGAAGAGCGGGAGGGGACTACGAGCAGTACTTC. Amino acid sequence: CASRRAGGDYEQYF. The rearrangement joins TRBV7-2 to TRBJ2-7, with TRBD2 matching 10 bases. Germline CDR1 reads SGHTA; CDR2 reads FQGNSA. After removal of 6 bases from V and 3 bases from J, the junction contained 5 bases not matched to a gene. The CDR3 extends over 14 amino acids.

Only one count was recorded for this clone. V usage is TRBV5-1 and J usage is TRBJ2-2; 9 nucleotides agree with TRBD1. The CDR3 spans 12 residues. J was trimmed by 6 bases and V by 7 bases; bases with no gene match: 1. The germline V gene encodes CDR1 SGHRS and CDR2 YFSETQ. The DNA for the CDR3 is TGCGCCAGCGGACAGGGGTCCGGGGAGCTGTTTTTT. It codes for CASGQGSGELFF.

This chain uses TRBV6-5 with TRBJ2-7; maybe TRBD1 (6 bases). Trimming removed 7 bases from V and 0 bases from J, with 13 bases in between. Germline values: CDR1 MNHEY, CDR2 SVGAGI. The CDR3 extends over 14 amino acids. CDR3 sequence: CASTLDSNSYEQYF. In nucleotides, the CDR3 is TGTGCCAGCACCCTGGACAGTAACTCCTACGAGCAGTACTTC.

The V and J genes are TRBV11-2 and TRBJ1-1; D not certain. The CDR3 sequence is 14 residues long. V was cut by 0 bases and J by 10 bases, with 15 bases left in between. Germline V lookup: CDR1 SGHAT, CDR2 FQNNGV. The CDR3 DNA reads TGTGCCAGCAGCTTAGATAGACGGTGGAGAGGAGCTTTCTTT. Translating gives CASSLDRRWRGAFF.

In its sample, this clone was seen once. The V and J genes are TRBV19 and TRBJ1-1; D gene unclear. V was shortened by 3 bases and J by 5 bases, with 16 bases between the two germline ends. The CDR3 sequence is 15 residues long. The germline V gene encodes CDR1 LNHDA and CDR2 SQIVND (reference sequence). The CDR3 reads CASSMASRGLTEAFF. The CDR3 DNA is TGTGCCAGTAGTATGGCAAGTCGGGGATTGACTGAAGCTTTCTTT.

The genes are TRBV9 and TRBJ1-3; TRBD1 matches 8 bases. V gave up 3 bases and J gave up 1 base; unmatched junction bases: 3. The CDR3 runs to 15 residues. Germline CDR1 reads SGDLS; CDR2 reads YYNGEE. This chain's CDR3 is CASSGRDRSGNTIYF. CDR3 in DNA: TGTGCCAGCAGCGGACGGGACAGGTCTGGAAACACCATATATTTT. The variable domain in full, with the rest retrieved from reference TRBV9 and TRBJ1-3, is DSGVTQTPKHLITATGQRVTLRCSPRSGDLSVYWYQQSLDQGLQFLIQYYNGEERAKGNILERFSAQQFPDLHSELNLSSLELGDSALYFCASSGRDRSGNTIYFGEGSWLTVV.

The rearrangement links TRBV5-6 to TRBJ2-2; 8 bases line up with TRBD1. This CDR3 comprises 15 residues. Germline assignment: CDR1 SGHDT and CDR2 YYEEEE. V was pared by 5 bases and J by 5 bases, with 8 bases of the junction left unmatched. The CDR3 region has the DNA TGTGCCAGCAGGACGCAGGGGGCGCGGACCGGGGAGCTGTTTTTT. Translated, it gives CASRTQGARTGELFF.

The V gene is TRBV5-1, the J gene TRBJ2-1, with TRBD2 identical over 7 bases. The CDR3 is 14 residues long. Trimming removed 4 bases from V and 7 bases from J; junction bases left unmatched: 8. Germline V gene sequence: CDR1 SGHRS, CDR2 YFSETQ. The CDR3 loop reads CASSPSGTTNEQFF. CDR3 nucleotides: TGCGCCAGCAGCCCATCCGGGACTACGAATGAGCAGTTCTTC.

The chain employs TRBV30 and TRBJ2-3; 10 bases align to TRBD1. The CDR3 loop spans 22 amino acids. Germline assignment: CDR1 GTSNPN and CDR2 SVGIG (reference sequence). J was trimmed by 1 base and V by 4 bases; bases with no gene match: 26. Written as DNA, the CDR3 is TGTGCCTGGACCTCGGGGACAGGGGTTTATCGGGAGGGCCTGGTCGGCACAGATACGCAGTATTTT. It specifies CAWTSGTGVYREGLVGTDTQYF.

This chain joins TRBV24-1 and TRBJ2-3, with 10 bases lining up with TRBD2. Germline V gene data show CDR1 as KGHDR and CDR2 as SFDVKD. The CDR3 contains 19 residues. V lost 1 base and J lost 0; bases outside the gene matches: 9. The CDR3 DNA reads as TGTGCCACCAGTGATTTCATAGCGGGAGGAGGGTCTAGCACAGATACGCAGTATTTT. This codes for CATSDFIAGGGSSTDTQYF.

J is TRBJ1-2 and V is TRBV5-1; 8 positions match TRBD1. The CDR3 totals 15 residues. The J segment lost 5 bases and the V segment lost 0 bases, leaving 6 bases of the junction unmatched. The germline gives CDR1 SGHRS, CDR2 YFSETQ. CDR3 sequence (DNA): TGCGCCAGCAGCTTGGGACAGGGGTCAGGGTATGGCTACACCTTC. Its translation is CASSLGQGSGYGYTF.

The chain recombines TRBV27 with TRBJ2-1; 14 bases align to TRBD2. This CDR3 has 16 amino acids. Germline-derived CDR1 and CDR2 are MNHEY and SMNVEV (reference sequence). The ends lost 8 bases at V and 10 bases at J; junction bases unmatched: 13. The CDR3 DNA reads TGTGCCAGCCGGGGGACAGTCGGACTAGCGGGAGGAGAGCAGTTCTTC. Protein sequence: CASRGTVGLAGGEQFF.

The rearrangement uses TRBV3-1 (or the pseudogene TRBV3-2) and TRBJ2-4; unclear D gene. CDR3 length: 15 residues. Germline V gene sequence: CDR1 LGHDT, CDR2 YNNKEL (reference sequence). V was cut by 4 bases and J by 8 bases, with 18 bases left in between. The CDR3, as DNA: TGTGCCAGCAGCCCTTCGTCAGACCACGGGTACATTCAGTACTTC. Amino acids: CASSPSSDHGYIQYF.

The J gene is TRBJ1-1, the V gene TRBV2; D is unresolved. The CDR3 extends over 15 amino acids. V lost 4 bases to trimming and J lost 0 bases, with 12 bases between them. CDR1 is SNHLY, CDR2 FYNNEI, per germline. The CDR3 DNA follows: TGTGCCAGCAGTGTATTGGGCAACCTGAACACTGAAGCTTTCTTT. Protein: CASSVLGNLNTEAFF.